This T cell receptor beta chain came from a study of blood T cell repertoires in COVID-19. About the research overall: Whether acute or convalescent, the COVID-19 samples came from the United States, Italy and Spain.

Per the authors' pipeline: Quantification of nucleated cells was approximated via reference gene primer amplification. Assay used: immunoSEQ multiplex PCR; TCRdb lists only in-frame clones, some missing. Clone size and the V and J calls come from that table; the DNA yielded D and trimming. The sample contains around 210,000 clones, around 84% of which appear only once. Deletions cut 4 bases from V and 8 bases from J, with 15 bases between. This CDR3 contains 14 residues. Germline CDR1 is MGHRA and CDR2 is YSYEKL. The chain uses TRBV4-1 and TRBJ2-1; D might be TRBD2 (6 bases). The sequence derives from a human donor in a cohort sampled during active COVID-19. Sequencing was performed on peripheral blood. The CDR3 is CASSPLGGSDEQFF. The CDR3 DNA reads TGCGCCAGCAGCCCCCTGGGGGGTTCGGATGAGCAGTTCTTC.